The clone carrying this TCR beta chain was found many times. Its antigen is still unknown. The record originates from a study of T cells after yellow fever vaccination. Study details: SMART-Seq v4 Ultra Low Input prepared libraries from low-cell fractions.

This CDR3 region has 15 residues. Germline V gene lookup returns CDR1 SGHDT and CDR2 YYEEEE. V lost 0 bases, J lost 0 bases, and 9 bases lay in between. The TCR cDNA carried a universal primer site and UMIs from 5'RACE template switching. One entry per CDR3 protein results from TCRdb running MiXCR on the 5' RACE reads. This table has approximately 350,000 distinct CDR3 sequences, 11% appearing once. Study-level results: Researchers cautioned that FACS-sorted repertoires could harbor abundant clonotypes contaminating from the bulk population. Clonotype sharing between CD4 and CD8 compartments was small.

The genes are TRBV5-6 and TRBJ1-2; the D is unclear. The sequence was collected from a man aged 18 to 29 who received the YFV17D yellow fever vaccine. Sequencing used PBMCs, obtained on the day of the first yellow fever vaccination. CDR3 coding DNA: TGTGCCAGCAGCTTGGGGATGGGAACTAACTATGGCTACACCTTC. Protein sequence: CASSLGMGTNYGYTF. The full variable domain, in which reference TRBV5-6 and TRBJ1-2 provide the parts outside the CDR3, is DAGVTQSPTHLIKTRGQQVTLRCSPKSGHDTVSWYQQALGQGPQFIFQYYEEEERQRGNFPDRFSGHQFPNYSSELNVNALLLGDSALYLCASSLGMGTNYGYTFGSGTRLTVV.